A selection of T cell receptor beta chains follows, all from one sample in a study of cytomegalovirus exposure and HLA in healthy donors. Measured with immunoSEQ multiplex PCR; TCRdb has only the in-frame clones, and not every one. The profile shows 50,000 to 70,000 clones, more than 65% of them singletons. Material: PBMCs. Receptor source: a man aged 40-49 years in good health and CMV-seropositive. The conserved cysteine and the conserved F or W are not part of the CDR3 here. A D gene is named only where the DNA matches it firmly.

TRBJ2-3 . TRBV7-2 ASSLGATDTQY
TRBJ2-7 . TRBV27 ASTETNSYEQY
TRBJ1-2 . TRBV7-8 ASSLARAYVNYGYT
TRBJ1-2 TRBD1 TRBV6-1 ASSEGTGTGNGYT
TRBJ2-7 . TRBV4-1 ASSQDQTSPYEQY
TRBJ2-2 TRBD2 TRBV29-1 SVRGGAFTGELF
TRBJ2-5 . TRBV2 ASGLEGETQY
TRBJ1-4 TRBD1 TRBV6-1 ASSGGQGVTNEKLF
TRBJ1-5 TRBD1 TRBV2 ASSEPGQLAPNQPQH
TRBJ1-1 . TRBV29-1 SVVSGGDTEAF
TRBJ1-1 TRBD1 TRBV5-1 ASSTTGVMNTEAF
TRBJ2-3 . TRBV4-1 ASSQEGGGDGTQY
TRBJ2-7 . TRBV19 ASSIGEAGDGQY
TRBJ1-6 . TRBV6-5 ASSYRRDNSPLH
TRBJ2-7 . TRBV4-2 ASSQGIAVSYEQY
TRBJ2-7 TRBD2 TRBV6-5 ASKGTSGYEQY
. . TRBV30 AWSGGVVYEQY
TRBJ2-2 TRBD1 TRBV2 ASKGQVNTGELF
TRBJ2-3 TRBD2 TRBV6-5 ASSYSSSSGGPQY
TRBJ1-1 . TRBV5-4 GFKTTMNTEAF
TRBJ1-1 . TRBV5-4 ASSSRTTIEAF
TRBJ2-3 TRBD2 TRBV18 ASSPSGGRTDTQY
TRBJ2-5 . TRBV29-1 SVWGVAQETQY
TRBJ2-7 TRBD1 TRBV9 ASSPQTGLYEQY
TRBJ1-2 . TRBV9 ASSVDRYGYT
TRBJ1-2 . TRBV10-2 ASSVGQDLFSGYT
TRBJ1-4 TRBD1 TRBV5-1 ASSPQGVGEKLF
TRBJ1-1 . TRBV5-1 ASSNSDRNTEAF
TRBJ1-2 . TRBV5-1 ASSSAGEGGGYT
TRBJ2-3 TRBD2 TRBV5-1 ASSLASGDTQY
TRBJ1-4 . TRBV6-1 ASSASFEKLF
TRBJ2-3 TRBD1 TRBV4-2 ASGLGQEDTQY